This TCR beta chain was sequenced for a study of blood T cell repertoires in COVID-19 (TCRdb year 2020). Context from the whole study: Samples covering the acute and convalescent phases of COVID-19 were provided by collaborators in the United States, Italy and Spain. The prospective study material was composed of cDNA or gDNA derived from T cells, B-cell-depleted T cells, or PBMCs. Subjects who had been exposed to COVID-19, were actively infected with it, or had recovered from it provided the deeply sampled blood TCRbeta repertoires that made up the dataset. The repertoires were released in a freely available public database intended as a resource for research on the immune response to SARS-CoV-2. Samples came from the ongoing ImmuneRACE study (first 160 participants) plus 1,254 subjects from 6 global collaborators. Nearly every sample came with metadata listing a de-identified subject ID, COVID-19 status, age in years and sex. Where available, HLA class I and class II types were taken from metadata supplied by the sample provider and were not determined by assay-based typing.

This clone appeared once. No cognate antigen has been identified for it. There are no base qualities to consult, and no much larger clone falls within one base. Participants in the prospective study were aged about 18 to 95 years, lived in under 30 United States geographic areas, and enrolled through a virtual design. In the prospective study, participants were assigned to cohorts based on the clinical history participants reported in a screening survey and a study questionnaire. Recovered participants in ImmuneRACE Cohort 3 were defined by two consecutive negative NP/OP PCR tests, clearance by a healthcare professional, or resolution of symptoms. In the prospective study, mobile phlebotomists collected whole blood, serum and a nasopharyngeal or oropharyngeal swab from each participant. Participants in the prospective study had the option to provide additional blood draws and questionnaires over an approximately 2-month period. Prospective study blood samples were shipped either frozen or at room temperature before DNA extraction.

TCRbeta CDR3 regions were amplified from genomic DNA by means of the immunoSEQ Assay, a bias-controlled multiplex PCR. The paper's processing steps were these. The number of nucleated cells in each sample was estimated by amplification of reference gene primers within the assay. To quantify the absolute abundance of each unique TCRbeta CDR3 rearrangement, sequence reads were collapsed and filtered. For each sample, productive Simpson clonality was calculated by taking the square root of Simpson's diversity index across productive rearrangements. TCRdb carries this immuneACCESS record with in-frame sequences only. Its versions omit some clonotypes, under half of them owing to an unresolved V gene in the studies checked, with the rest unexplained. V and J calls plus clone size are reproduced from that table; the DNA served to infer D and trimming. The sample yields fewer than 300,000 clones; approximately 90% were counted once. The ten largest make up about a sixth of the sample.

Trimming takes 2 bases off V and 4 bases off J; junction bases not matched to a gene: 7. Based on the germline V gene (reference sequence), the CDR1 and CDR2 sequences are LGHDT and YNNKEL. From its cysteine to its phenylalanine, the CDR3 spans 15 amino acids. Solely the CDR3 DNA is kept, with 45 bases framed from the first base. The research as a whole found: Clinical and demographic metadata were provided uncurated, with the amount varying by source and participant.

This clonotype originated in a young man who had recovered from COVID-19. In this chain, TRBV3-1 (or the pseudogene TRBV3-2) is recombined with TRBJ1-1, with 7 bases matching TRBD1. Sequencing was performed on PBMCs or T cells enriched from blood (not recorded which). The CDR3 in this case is CASSQFPPGGTEAFF. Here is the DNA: TGTGCCAGCAGCCAATTTCCTCCAGGGGGCACTGAAGCTTTCTTT.